This entry lists 7 T cell receptor beta chains sequenced from one sample in a study of PD-1 blockade in classical Hodgkin lymphoma. Each patient's relapse followed autologous stem cell transplantation, and brentuximab vedotin exposure varied. Assay used: immunoSEQ multiplex PCR; TCRdb lists only in-frame clones, some missing. The sample shows about 40,000 clones, over 60% of them seen only once. Specimen: peripheral blood mononuclear cells (PBMCs), collected at baseline. The receptors shown here come from a human donor with classical Hodgkin lymphoma.

About this clone itself: A single base separates this from a much larger clone, so it may be a read error. Other DNA sequences in this specimen translate into the identical CDR3. The CDR3 nucleotides are TGTGCCAGCAGCTTTGGACTCGTCTACGAGCAGTACTTC. Encoded protein: CASSFGLVYEQYF. The chain links TRBV7-2 to TRBJ2-7, with D tentatively TRBD2 (5 bases). CDR1 is SGHTA, CDR2 FQGNSA, per germline. V was clipped by 3 bases and J by 3 bases, with 9 bases between them. The CDR3 totals 13 residues. The whole variable domain, filled in from reference TRBV7-2 and TRBJ2-7, reads GAGVSQSPSNKVTEKGKDVELRCDPISGHTALYWYRQSLGQGLEFLIYFQGNSAPDKSGLPSDRFSAERTGGSVSTLTIQRTQQEDSAVYLCASSFGLVYEQYFGPGTRLTVT.

The V call is TRBV7-2, the J call TRBJ2-7; TRBD2 matches 8 bases. Germline loops: CDR1 SGHTA, CDR2 FQGNSA. The CDR3 length is 14 residues. V lost 3 bases and J lost 2; bases outside the gene matches: 3. The DNA for the CDR3 is TGTGCCAGCAGCTTTGGACTAGCTGCCTACGAGCAGTACTTC. Its protein product is CASSFGLAAYEQYF.

In its sample, this clone was seen once. The rearrangement joins TRBV2 to TRBJ2-7; D gene uncertain. Germline V lookup: CDR1 SNHLY, CDR2 FYNNEI. Trimming took off 6 bases at V and 1 base at J, with 10 bases between the two ends. This CDR3 is 13 amino acids long. The CDR3 DNA reads TGTGCCAGCAGGCGGCCCGGGTCCTACGAGCAGTACTTC. Protein: CASRRPGSYEQYF. The full variable domain, completed using reference TRBV2 and TRBJ2-7, is EPEVTQTPSHQVTQMGQEVILRCVPISNHLYFYWYRQILGQKVEFLVSFYNNEISEKSEIFDDQFSVERPDGSNFTLKIRSTKLEDSAMYFCASRRPGSYEQYFGPGTRLTVT.

The chain uses TRBV28 and TRBJ2-5, with D uncertain. CDR1 and CDR2 from the germline V gene are MDHEN and SYDVKM. Trimming left V 6 bases short and J 5 bases short, with 16 bases between. The CDR3 has 14 amino acids. CDR3 DNA: TGTGCCAGCAGCCCAGTGTGGGGTACCGAGACCCAGTACTTC. Translating it yields CASSPVWGTETQYF.

The genes are TRBV7-2 and TRBJ1-2, with 9 nucleotides matching TRBD1. V trimming: 5 bases; J trimming: 2 bases; junction bases outside the gene matches: 9. The CDR3 has 16 residues. Germline V gives CDR1 SGHTA, CDR2 FQGNSA. The CDR3 DNA reads TGTGCCAGCAGCACACAGGGGGCTGGAGCCAACTATGGCTACACCTTC. As protein: CASSTQGAGANYGYTF.

V and J are TRBV6-5 and TRBJ2-3; D not certain. The CDR3 length is 13 residues. The V gene lost 2 bases and the J gene lost 5 bases, with 8 bases spanning the gap. In germline, CDR1 is MNHEY, CDR2 SVGAGI. This chain's CDR3 is CASSYAGVDTQYF. The CDR3 DNA is TGTGCCAGCAGTTACGCCGGCGTAGATACGCAGTATTTT.

This clone was detected many times. This chain uses TRBV6-1 with TRBJ2-2; D not resolved. Germline V gene sequence: CDR1 MNHNS, CDR2 SASEGT. This CDR3 comprises 13 residues. V gave up 6 bases and J gave up 1 base, with 6 bases separating them. CDR3 nucleotides: TGTGCCAGCAGGCTACTGAACACCGGGGAGCTGTTTTTT. This translates into CASRLLNTGELFF.